A single sample gave rise to the 5 T cell receptor beta chains below, sequenced in a study of CD8+ T cells in alopecia areata. This sample's treatment: oral pan-JAK inhibitor, 5-10 mg twice daily. The authors extracted RNA and reverse transcribed it into cDNA as the sequencing template. Profiling relied on immunoSEQ multiplex PCR, and the TCRdb table lists in-frame clones only, not all of them. The table shows around 86,000 clones, with 70% to 85% occurring only once. This specimen was CD8+ T cells sorted from blood, taken around week 42, from a patient treated with tofacitinib. The receptors shown here come from a human donor with alopecia areata.

The chain combines TRBV10-2 with TRBJ1-2; no clear D gene. Germline CDR1 is WSHSY and CDR2 is SAAADI. V lost 9 bases to trimming and J lost 6 bases, with 23 bases between them. The CDR3 covers 15 residues. Here the CDR3 reads CASNQDGTLGDGYTF. The CDR3 nucleotides are TGCGCCAGTAACCAGGACGGCACGCTGGGTGATGGCTACACCTTC.

The chain uses TRBV4-3 and TRBJ1-2; unclear D gene. The CDR3 has 15 amino acids. Germline V CDR1 and CDR2: LGHNA, YSLEER. Between the trimmed V and J ends, which lost 0 bases and 7 bases, there was a span of 15 bases. The CDR3 sequence is CASSQDHLNPGGYTF. In DNA, the CDR3 is TGCGCCAGCAGCCAAGATCACCTGAATCCGGGTGGCTACACCTTC.

The sample holds one count of this clone. The rearrangement uses TRBV7-9 and TRBJ2-7, with 8 bases lining up with TRBD1. Trimming removed 4 bases from V and 0 bases from J; junction bases left unmatched: 2. The germline V gene encodes CDR1 SEHNR and CDR2 FQNEAQ (reference sequence). The CDR3 runs 14 residues. In nucleotides, the CDR3 is TGTGCCAGCAGCTCTGGGACAGGCTCCTACGAGCAGTACTTC. This codes for CASSSGTGSYEQYF. Complete variable domain (other parts from reference TRBV7-9 and TRBJ2-7): DTGVSQNPRHKITKRGQNVTFRCDPISEHNRLYWYRQTLGQGPEFLTYFQNEAQLEKSRLLSDRFSAERPKGSFSTLEIQRTEQGDSAMYLCASSSGTGSYEQYFGPGTRLTVT.

The J gene is TRBJ2-5, the V gene TRBV5-6; D possibly corresponds to TRBD2 (6 bases). The germline gives CDR1 SGHDT, CDR2 YYEEEE. Trimming cost V 0 bases and J 2 bases, with 8 bases left between them. The CDR3 spans 14 residues. CDR3 DNA: TGTGCCAGCAGCTTGGGCGGGGCACAAGAGACCCAGTACTTC. Its protein product is CASSLGGAQETQYF.

This clone was seen a handful of times. The chain employs TRBV30 and TRBJ2-1; 11 bases are a match to TRBD2. CDR3 length: 16 residues. CDR1 is GTSNPN and CDR2 is SVGIG in the germline V gene (reference sequence). J gave up 4 bases and V 6 bases, and 11 bases lay outside the gene matches. The CDR3 DNA is TGTGCCTGCCAAAGTAGCGGGGGGGCCTGGTACAATGAGCAGTTCTTC. This translates into CACQSSGGAWYNEQFF. Full variable domain (missing parts from reference TRBV30 and TRBJ2-1): SQTIHQWPATLVQPVGSPLSLECTVEGTSNPNLYWYRQAAGRGLQLLFYSVGIGQISSEVPQNLSASRPQDRQFILSSKKLLLSDSGFYLCACQSSGGAWYNEQFFGPGTRLTVL.